The present entry profiles one TCR beta chain with its context. Deletions cut 6 bases from V and 1 base from J, with 12 bases between. This CDR3 has 13 amino acids. Germline values: CDR1 SQVTM, CDR2 ANQGSEA. These data originate in a study of control samples from healthy donors and cancer patients. Repertoires were generated with immunoSEQ multiplex PCR, while TCRdb's copy carries only in-frame clones and drops some. The sample has around 190,000 clones. The sequence derives from a woman in her 30s in good health. The J gene is TRBJ1-1, the V gene TRBV29-1; D may be TRBD1 (6 bases). The sequenced sample was blood. The CDR3 DNA is TGCAGCGTCGATGTGACAGGGAACACTGAAGCTTTCTTT. Translation: CSVDVTGNTEAFF.